This T cell receptor (beta chain) comes out of a study of memory CD4+ T cells and cytomegalovirus serostatus. Method: immunoSEQ multiplex PCR; TCRdb's copy keeps in-frame clones and lacks some. The sample has 45,000 to 65,000 clones; 65% to 85% are singletons. Germline CDR1 reads LGHNA; CDR2 reads YSLEER. There are 17 residues in the CDR3. V was pared by 3 bases and J by 0 bases, with 12 bases between. The sort gate was single viable CD3+CD4+CD8-CD45RO+ cells for memory CD4+ T cells. This clonotype originated in an adult in good health and CMV-seropositive. What was sequenced was memory CD4+ T cells from blood. The chain is built from TRBV4-3 and TRBJ2-6; unclear D gene. The CDR3 DNA reads as TGCGCCAGCAGCCAGGTCCGGACGGGCTCTGGGGCCAACGTCCTGACTTTC. This encodes CASSQVRTGSGANVLTF.